This TCR beta chain was documented in a study of T-cell memory formation after mild COVID-19. Across the whole study: Across donors, TCR clusters were largely donor specific. Regarding the study as a whole: CD4+ contracting clones were found mainly in CM and EM, and CD8+ ones in EMRA.

V lost 1 base and J lost 0, with 9 bases in between. The CDR3 contains 15 residues. A remark on this clonotype: Its antigen remains unknown.

TCRalpha and TCRbeta libraries used 5'RACE with constant-segment primers and UMIs. TCRdb redid the calling of the 5' RACE reads with MiXCR, one entry per CDR3 protein. Altogether 150,000 to 200,000 distinct CDR3 sequences are present, approximately 13% being singletons, with the ten largest covering approximately 3.3%. The TCR comes from a man aged 18 to 29 who had mild COVID-19 (a few samples of this study predate the infection). Cell type and time point are not known. Sequencing used PBMCs or a T cell subset sorted from them (not recorded which). This chain links TRBV12-3 or TRBV12-4 with TRBJ1-1, with a possible D match to TRBD1 (6 bases). CDR3 nucleotide sequence: TGTGCCAGCAGTTTAGGTGGGGGCATGAACACTGAAGCTTTCTTT. Protein: CASSLGGGMNTEAFF.